This TCR beta chain derives from a study of T cells in Graves' hyperthyroidism and ophthalmopathy. Points from the study as a whole: Median prediction lead before ophthalmopathy onset was about 6.3 months with the model.

The sample holds many counts of this clonotype. Its antigen is unidentified. Ophthalmopathy in the patients scored at least 3 on Clinical Activity Score and at least 4 on NOSPECS grade, lasting under 3 months. Patients with uncontrolled infections, other autoimmune diseases, pregnancy or lactation were excluded. Amplified TCR beta CDR3 regions derived from RNA transcripts. In the first-round RT-PCR of the TCR CDR3, the HTBI primer set was used. TCRdb re-derived calls from the multiplex PCR reads in MiXCR, one entry per CDR3 protein. This sample carries about 330,000 distinct CDR3 sequences, roughly 15% of them seen once, and the ten largest clones take 34%. This clonotype originated in a woman between 35 and 50 years old with Graves' ophthalmopathy. Sequencing was performed on blood.

CDR3 region: CASSLLGTNTEAFF. CDR3 DNA: TGTGCCAGCAGCTTACTCGGGACGAACACTGAAGCTTTCTTT. V is TRBV13 and J is TRBJ1-1; maybe TRBD1 (5 bases). Germline loops: CDR1 PRHDT, CDR2 FYEKMQ (reference sequence). V lost 2 bases and J lost 1, with 8 bases in between. The CDR3 consists of 14 residues.